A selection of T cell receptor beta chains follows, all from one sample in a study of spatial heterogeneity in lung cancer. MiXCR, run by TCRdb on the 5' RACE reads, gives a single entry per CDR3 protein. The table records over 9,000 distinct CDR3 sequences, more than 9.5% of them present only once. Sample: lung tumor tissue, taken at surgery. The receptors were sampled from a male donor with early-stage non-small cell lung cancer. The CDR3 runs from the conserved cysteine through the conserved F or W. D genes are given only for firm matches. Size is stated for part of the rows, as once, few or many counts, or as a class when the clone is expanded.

CDR3: CANLQDRGVYNEQFF; DNA: TGTGCCAACCTTCAGGACAGGGGCGTTTACAATGAGCAGTTCTTC; J: TRBJ2-1; size: -; D: TRBD1; V: TRBV19
CDR3: CASSPNQGIQPQHF; DNA: TGTGCCAGCAGCCCAAATCAGGGTATTCAGCCCCAGCATTTT; J: TRBJ1-5; size: -; D: -; V: TRBV7-2
CDR3: CSAVPGGDFNEQYF; DNA: TGCAGCGCAGTCCCAGGGGGCGATTTCAACGAGCAGTACTTC; J: TRBJ2-7; size: -; D: TRBD1; V: TRBV29-1
CDR3: CASSLQGELFF; DNA: TGTGCCAGCAGCTTACAGGGGGAGCTGTTTTTT; J: TRBJ2-2; size: many; D: -; V: TRBV7-9
CDR3: CASSPGTEDQPQHF; DNA: TGTGCCAGCAGCCCCGGGACAGAGGATCAGCCCCAGCATTTT; J: TRBJ1-5; size: many; D: TRBD1; V: TRBV7-8
CDR3: CASSYTRGGLQETQYF; DNA: TGTGCCAGCAGTTACACCAGGGGTGGACTTCAAGAGACCCAGTACTTC; J: TRBJ2-5; size: many; D: -; V: TRBV6-2/TRBV6-3
CDR3: CASSLADRPQHF; DNA: TGTGCCAGCAGTTTGGCGGATCGACCCCAGCATTTT; J: TRBJ1-5; size: many; D: -; V: TRBV28
CDR3: CASSSDWGRGYGYTF; DNA: TGTGCCAGCAGTTCCGACTGGGGCCGAGGCTATGGCTACACCTTC; J: TRBJ1-2; size: many; D: -; V: TRBV28
CDR3: CASSEAGVNYGYTF; DNA: TGTGCCAGCAGTGAAGCTGGAGTGAACTATGGCTACACCTTC; J: TRBJ1-2; size: many; D: -; V: TRBV6-1
CDR3: CASSRDRGQSDTQYF; DNA: TGTGCCAGCAGTCGGGACAGGGGGCAATCAGATACGCAGTATTTT; J: TRBJ2-3; size: many; D: TRBD1; V: TRBV5-4
CDR3: CDSSLGLTGGYSPLHF; DNA: TGTGACAGCAGCTTAGGGCTGACAGGGGGCTATTCACCCCTCCACTTT; J: TRBJ1-6; size: once; D: TRBD1; V: TRBV7-9
CDR3: CASSHLAGTRRADTQYF; DNA: TGCGCCAGCAGCCACCTCGCCGGGACTAGAAGGGCAGATACGCAGTATTTT; J: TRBJ2-3; size: many; D: TRBD2; V: TRBV4-3
CDR3: CASSPDGDIQYF; DNA: TGTGCCAGCAGCCCGGACGGGGACATTCAGTACTTC; J: TRBJ2-4; size: many; D: -; V: TRBV14
CDR3: CSAREGTGNTEAFF; DNA: TGCAGTGCTAGAGAAGGGACAGGAAATACTGAAGCTTTCTTT; J: TRBJ1-1; size: medium-sized; D: TRBD1; V: TRBV20-1
CDR3: CASSNSGGNYNEQFF; DNA: TGTGCCAGCAGCAATAGCGGGGGGAACTACAATGAGCAGTTCTTC; J: TRBJ2-1; size: few; D: TRBD2; V: TRBV7-6
CDR3: CASSLASWVLGETYEQYF; DNA: TGTGCCAGCAGCTTAGCCTCATGGGTACTAGGGGAAACCTACGAGCAGTACTTC; J: TRBJ2-7; size: -; D: -; V: TRBV7-2
CDR3: CSVEVRTNTEAFF; DNA: TGCAGCGTTGAAGTTCGGACTAACACTGAAGCTTTCTTT; J: TRBJ1-1; size: few; D: -; V: TRBV29-1
CDR3: CASSLGEGYEQYF; DNA: TGTGCCAGCAGCTTAGGTGAGGGCTACGAGCAGTACTTC; J: TRBJ2-7; size: medium-sized; D: -; V: TRBV11-3
CDR3: CASSEEGEVQYF; DNA: TGTGCCAGCAGTGAAGAGGGGGAGGTTCAGTACTTC; J: TRBJ2-4; size: many; D: -; V: TRBV2
CDR3: CASSPRQWDYGYTF; DNA: TGTGCCAGCAGCCCACGACAGTGGGACTATGGCTACACCTTC; J: TRBJ1-2; size: many; D: -; V: TRBV9
CDR3: CSGRWDRANEQFF; DNA: TGCAGCGGAAGATGGGACAGGGCCAATGAGCAGTTCTTC; J: TRBJ2-1; size: -; D: TRBD1; V: TRBV29-1
CDR3: CASSLAPRGYNEQFF; DNA: TGCGCCAGCAGCTTGGCCCCAAGGGGCTACAATGAGCAGTTCTTC; J: TRBJ2-1; size: medium-sized; D: -; V: TRBV5-1
CDR3: CASSLEGGGVPLYEQYF; DNA: TGTGCCAGCAGTTTAGAGGGGGGCGGGGTCCCTCTCTACGAGCAGTACTTC; J: TRBJ2-7; size: many; D: -; V: TRBV28
CDR3: CASSLVTRTEQYF; DNA: TGTGCCAGCAGCTTAGTGACCCGTACCGAGCAGTACTTC; J: TRBJ2-7; size: many; D: -; V: TRBV7-9
CDR3: CASTTPLGGGTEAFF; DNA: TGTGCCAGCACCACCCCGTTGGGCGGGGGGACTGAAGCTTTCTTT; J: TRBJ1-1; size: -; D: -; V: TRBV28
CDR3: CASSLTGHTDTQYF; DNA: TGTGCCAGCAGTTTGACAGGCCACACAGATACGCAGTATTTT; J: TRBJ2-3; size: -; D: -; V: TRBV27
CDR3: CASSLEPAGLTNTEAFF; DNA: TGTGCCAGCAGCTTAGAACCAGCAGGACTCACGAACACTGAAGCTTTCTTT; J: TRBJ1-1; size: many; D: -; V: TRBV7-6
CDR3: CSARDGRDADSYEQYF; DNA: TGCAGTGCTAGAGACGGCCGGGACGCTGACTCCTACGAGCAGTACTTC; J: TRBJ2-7; size: -; D: -; V: TRBV20-1
CDR3: CASSPGQGPDEQFF; DNA: TGTGCCAGCAGTCCGGGACAGGGGCCCGATGAGCAGTTCTTC; J: TRBJ2-1; size: many; D: TRBD1; V: TRBV28
CDR3: CASSLTGDDAEAFF; DNA: TGTGCCAGCAGCTTAACAGGGGACGACGCTGAAGCTTTCTTT; J: TRBJ1-1; size: few; D: TRBD1; V: TRBV5-4
CDR3: CASSSRGQGDTQYF; DNA: TGTGCCAGCAGTTCCAGGGGGCAGGGAGATACGCAGTATTTT; J: TRBJ2-3; size: many; D: TRBD1; V: TRBV12-3/TRBV12-4
CDR3: CSAAGGSSYNEQFF; DNA: TGCAGTGCTGCAGGGGGGAGCTCCTACAATGAGCAGTTCTTC; J: TRBJ2-1; size: many; D: -; V: TRBV20-1
CDR3: CASSFNEWGEQFF; DNA: TGTGCCAGCAGCTTTAATGAGTGGGGTGAGCAGTTCTTC; J: TRBJ2-1; size: many; D: -; V: TRBV4-2
CDR3: CSAAMKSSYEQYF; DNA: TGCAGTGCCGCGATGAAAAGCTCCTACGAGCAGTACTTC; J: TRBJ2-7; size: many; D: -; V: TRBV20-1
CDR3: CASSLAGGLSEANEQFF; DNA: TGTGCCAGCAGCTTAGCGGGGGGCCTCTCTGAGGCCAATGAGCAGTTCTTC; J: TRBJ2-1; size: many; D: -; V: TRBV7-2
CDR3: CSARDLHSETYEQYF; DNA: TGCAGTGCTAGAGATCTTCACAGCGAGACCTACGAGCAGTACTTC; J: TRBJ2-7; size: many; D: -; V: TRBV20-1
CDR3: CASSRPGTEAFF; DNA: TGCGCCAGCAGTCGACCCGGGACAGAGGCTTTCTTT; J: TRBJ1-1; size: few; D: TRBD1; V: TRBV5-1
CDR3: CASSQQGLAGDTQYF; DNA: TGTGCCAGCAGCCAGCAGGGACTAGCAGGGGATACGCAGTATTTT; J: TRBJ2-3; size: -; D: TRBD2; V: TRBV3-1
CDR3: CASSLPGLAGNEQFF; DNA: TGTGCCAGCAGCCTACCGGGACTAGCGGGGAATGAGCAGTTCTTC; J: TRBJ2-1; size: many; D: TRBD2; V: TRBV11-2